Given below is one T cell receptor beta chain in context. The data were taken from a study of blood T cell dynamics during melanoma immunotherapy. Germline CDR1 reads SGHNT; CDR2 reads YYREEE (reference sequence). V gave up 0 bases and J gave up 6 bases, with 11 bases separating them. CDR3 size: 14 residues. Time point indicated: pre-treatment baseline. Sampling occurred pretreatment (T0) and at week 3 (W3), after cycle one of checkpoint blockade. TCRdb keeps only in-frame clones here, not all; method: immunoSEQ multiplex PCR. The sample gives roughly 9,500 clones, around 90% of which show up once; roughly a third is in the top ten.

The sequenced sample was blood, obtained from a patient treated with checkpoint blockade. The gene calls are TRBV5-4 and TRBJ2-3; a possible D gene is TRBD2 (6 bases). This receptor was obtained from a human donor with melanoma. The CDR3 DNA is TGTGCCAGCAGCTTGGCGGGAGACGGGGATACGCAGTATTTT. As protein: CASSLAGDGDTQYF.